Below are 23 T cell receptor beta chains sequenced from a single sample in a study of blood T cell repertoires in COVID-19. Sequencing used immunoSEQ multiplex PCR; TCRdb keeps in-frame clones, though not all of them. The data contain approximately 190,000 clones, around 80% of them singletons. The sequenced material came from peripheral blood. Receptors originate from a young man with active or convalescent COVID-19.

This clone appeared a single time. V gene TRBV30 combines with J gene TRBJ2-5; the match to TRBD2 covers 13 bases. Trimming took 5 bases from V and 2 from J; bases not matched to a gene: 8. This CDR3 has 16 amino acids. The germline V gene encodes CDR1 GTSNPN and CDR2 SVGIG (reference sequence). The CDR3 DNA is TGTGCCTGGGAAAAAGGACTAGCGGGAGATCAAGAGACCCAGTACTTC. It translates to CAWEKGLAGDQETQYF.

V is TRBV6-4 and J is TRBJ2-1; 9 positions agree with TRBD1. Looked up from germline, CDR1 is MRHNA and CDR2 is SNTAGT. The CDR3 extends over 18 amino acids. The V segment lost 0 bases and the J segment 3 bases; nucleotides outside the gene matches: 9. DNA of the CDR3: TGTGCCAGCAGTGACTCGATAGTTCCGGGACAGGGCTACAATGAGCAGTTCTTC. Its translation: CASSDSIVPGQGYNEQFF.

This chain connects TRBV30 to TRBJ2-5, with D perhaps TRBD2 (5 bases). The CDR3 loop spans 13 amino acids. Germline V gene lookup returns CDR1 GTSNPN and CDR2 SVGIG (reference sequence). V was cut by 4 bases and J by 9 bases, with 18 bases left in between. This CDR3 is CAWTHGVGPAQYF. In DNA form, the CDR3 reads TGTGCCTGGACCCACGGGGTAGGGCCGGCCCAGTACTTC. Drawing the rest from reference TRBV30 and TRBJ2-5, the complete variable domain is SQTIHQWPATLVQPVGSPLSLECTVEGTSNPNLYWYRQAAGRGLQLLFYSVGIGQISSEVPQNLSASRPQDRQFILSSKKLLLSDSGFYLCAWTHGVGPAQYFGPGTRLLVL.

The V and J genes are TRBV5-6 and TRBJ1-1; D unresolved. Trimming pared 5 bases from V and 0 bases from J, leaving 11 bases between. Germline CDR1 is SGHDT and CDR2 is YYEEEE. CDR3 size: 14 residues. In DNA, the CDR3 is TGTGCCAGCAGGTGGAGGCAGATGAACACTGAAGCTTTCTTT. As protein: CASRWRQMNTEAFF.

This chain links TRBV6-5 with TRBJ1-1; 7 nucleotides agree with TRBD1. J was trimmed by 1 base and V by 8 bases; bases with no gene match: 4. Germline V gives CDR1 MNHEY, CDR2 SVGAGI. The CDR3 length is 13 residues. In DNA, the CDR3 is TGTGCCAGCGGACAGGCCCGGAACACTGAAGCTTTCTTT. This gives the protein CASGQARNTEAFF.

V gene TRBV30 combines with J gene TRBJ1-1, with 9 positions matching TRBD1. The germline gives CDR1 GTSNPN, CDR2 SVGIG (reference sequence). J lost 5 bases, V lost 1 base, and 11 bases had no gene match. The CDR3 runs to 16 residues. In DNA, the CDR3 is TGTGCCTGGAGTGGGACAGGGGTTGGGGGGTATACTGAAGCTTTCTTT. Its protein product is CAWSGTGVGGYTEAFF.

The genes are TRBV6-5 and TRBJ1-1; the match to TRBD1 covers 9 bases. The V gene's germline CDR1 is MNHEY and CDR2 SVGAGI. This CDR3 has 15 amino acids. After removal of 4 bases from V and 1 base from J, the junction contained 4 bases not matched to a gene. CDR3: CASSWDRAGNTEAFF. The CDR3 DNA reads TGTGCCAGCAGTTGGGACAGGGCAGGGAACACTGAAGCTTTCTTT.

This rearrangement joins TRBV24-1 to TRBJ1-4; 7 nucleotides agree with TRBD1. V shed 3 bases, J shed 8 bases, and the junction held 5 bases outside the gene matches. Germline-derived CDR1 and CDR2 are KGHDR and SFDVKD. This CDR3 is 14 amino acids long. CDR3 bases: TGTGCCACCAGTGATCGGGCAGGGGGAGAAAAACTGTTTTTT. It yields the protein CATSDRAGGEKLFF.

J is TRBJ1-5 and V is TRBV30, with D uncertain. V lost 5 bases and J lost 3, with 8 bases in between. The CDR3 is 12 amino acids. Germline V gives CDR1 GTSNPN, CDR2 SVGIG (reference sequence). The CDR3 loop is CAWSEFNQPQHF. CDR3 DNA: TGTGCCTGGTCAGAATTCAATCAGCCCCAGCATTTT.

On this clone: At one end, the junction sequence differs from germline, possibly due to a read error. The chain carries TRBV11-3 and TRBJ2-5, with TRBD2 matching over 9 bases. The germline V gene has CDR1 SGHNT and CDR2 YENEEA. CDR3 length: 15 amino acids. The CDR3 DNA is TGTGCCAACAGCCCACCAGGACGCGGGGGGGGAACCCAGTACTTC. It is translated as CANSPPGRGGGTQYF.

The chain uses TRBV5-1 and TRBJ2-1; 12 nucleotides agree with TRBD2. The J segment lost 13 bases and the V segment lost 5 bases, leaving 4 bases of the junction unmatched. There are 12 residues in the CDR3. Germline CDR1 is SGHRS and CDR2 is YFSETQ. The CDR3 loop reads CASSRTSGDQFF. As DNA, the CDR3 is TGCGCCAGCAGTCGGACTAGCGGGGATCAGTTCTTC. Using reference TRBV5-1 and TRBJ2-1 for the parts outside the CDR3, the full variable domain is KAGVTQTPRYLIKTRGQQVTLSCSPISGHRSVSWYQQTPGQGLQFLFEYFSETQRNKGNFPGRFSGRQFSNSRSEMNVSTLELGDSALYLCASSRTSGDQFFGPGTRLTVL.

This chain uses TRBV5-6 with TRBJ1-2, with 9 nucleotides matching TRBD1. V gave up 0 bases and J gave up 5 bases; unmatched junction bases: 14. This CDR3 spans 18 amino acids. CDR1 and CDR2 (germline): SGHDT, YYEEEE. The CDR3, as DNA: TGTGCCAGCAGCTTGGCCCCCTTGAGGACAGGGGAGGAGTATGGCTACACCTTC. This codes for CASSLAPLRTGEEYGYTF. Filled out from reference TRBV5-6 and TRBJ1-2, the complete variable domain reads DAGVTQSPTHLIKTRGQQVTLRCSPKSGHDTVSWYQQALGQGPQFIFQYYEEEERQRGNFPDRFSGHQFPNYSSELNVNALLLGDSALYLCASSLAPLRTGEEYGYTFGSGTRLTVV.

This clone was detected a few times. The J gene is TRBJ2-7, the V gene TRBV11-3; 9 nucleotides line up with TRBD1. The CDR3 spans 16 residues. Trimming took 4 bases from V and 2 from J; bases not matched to a gene: 9. Germline V gene lookup returns CDR1 SGHNT and CDR2 YENEEA. The CDR3 sequence is CASSSRQTGGPYEQYF. CDR3 DNA: TGTGCCAGCAGCTCCCGCCAGACAGGGGGGCCCTACGAGCAGTACTTC.

About this clone itself: Other nucleotide sequences from this sample produce the same CDR3. The chain is built from TRBV12-3 or TRBV12-4 and TRBJ1-5, with D possibly TRBD1 on 6 matching bases. V was shortened by 2 bases and J by 4 bases, with 6 bases between the two germline ends. This CDR3 spans 13 amino acids. The CDR3: CASSLTGNQPQHF. The CDR3 DNA reads TGTGCCAGCAGTTTAACAGGGAATCAGCCCCAGCATTTT.

The V and J genes are TRBV24-1 and TRBJ2-5; TRBD1 aligns across 8 bases. CDR1 and CDR2 (germline): KGHDR, SFDVKD. This CDR3 contains 17 residues. V was pared by 3 bases and J by 2 bases, with 10 bases of the junction left unmatched. CDR3 protein: CATSDPNRDRFQETQYF. The CDR3 coding sequence is TGTGCCACCAGTGATCCTAACCGGGACAGGTTTCAAGAGACCCAGTACTTC.

This clone was recorded a few times. This chain uses TRBV9 with TRBJ2-5; possibly TRBD2 for D (6 bases). The CDR3 consists of 14 residues. Trimming left V 4 bases short and J 4 bases short, with 14 bases between. Germline V gene data show CDR1 as SGDLS and CDR2 as YYNGEE. CDR3 in amino acids: CASSIYGGLETQYF. CDR3 DNA sequence: TGTGCCAGCAGCATTTATGGGGGGTTAGAGACCCAGTACTTC.

The chain carries TRBV19 and TRBJ1-4; TRBD1 matches at 7 bases. Germline CDR1 LNHDA, CDR2 SQIVND (reference sequence). The CDR3 is 15 amino acids. After removal of 5 bases from V and 10 bases from J, the junction contained 13 bases not matched to a gene. The CDR3 DNA follows: TGTGCCAGTAGTCTCCCCGGACAGGTCACTGGAAAACTGTTTTTT. Amino acid sequence: CASSLPGQVTGKLFF. The complete variable domain, with remaining parts taken from reference TRBV19 and TRBJ1-4, reads DGGITQSPKYLFRKEGQNVTLSCEQNLNHDAMYWYRQDPGQGLRLIYYSQIVNDFQKGDIAEGYSVSREKKESFPLTVTSAQKNPTAFYLCASSLPGQVTGKLFFGSGTQLSVL.

The chain is built from TRBV10-3 and TRBJ2-1, with 7 bases identical to TRBD1. From germline, CDR1 is ENHRY and CDR2 SYGVKD. V gave up 5 bases and J gave up 6 bases; unmatched junction bases: 4. The CDR3 consists of 13 residues. In DNA, the CDR3 is TGTGCCATCAGTTGGACAGGCTCCAATGAGCAGTTCTTC. Amino acid sequence: CAISWTGSNEQFF.

This clone was detected once. The chain uses TRBV28 and TRBJ2-7; a possible D gene is TRBD2 (6 bases). The CDR3 extends over 12 amino acids. The V gene's germline CDR1 is MDHEN and CDR2 SYDVKM. The V end lost 6 bases, the J end lost 2 bases, and 8 bases lay between the germline ends. The CDR3 nucleotides are TGTGCCAGCAGCCGGGGGACCTACGAGCAGTACGTC. As protein: CASSRGTYEQYV.

The V call is TRBV6-4, the J call TRBJ2-7, with 9 bases that match TRBD2. Germline V CDR1 and CDR2: MRHNA, SNTAGT. The CDR3 has 14 residues. Germline trimming cut 2 bases from V and 7 bases from J; bases unmatched to any gene: 6. CDR3 region: CASSDASGTGEQYF. Here the CDR3 DNA reads TGTGCCAGCAGTGACGCTAGCGGGACGGGTGAGCAGTACTTC.

The genes are TRBV19 and TRBJ2-1; perhaps TRBD1 as D (7 bases). CDR1 is LNHDA and CDR2 is SQIVND in the germline V gene (reference sequence). The CDR3 has 19 residues. V lost 3 bases and J lost 0, with 21 bases in between. The CDR3 DNA reads as TGTGCCAGTAGTATGGAAAGGCAGGGGGACTCCACCTCCTACAATGAGCAGTTCTTC. This sequence encodes CASSMERQGDSTSYNEQFF.

This chain links TRBV5-5 with TRBJ1-1; unclear D gene. Trimming left V 1 base short and J 1 base short, with 11 bases between. CDR1 is SGHKS, CDR2 YYEKEE, per germline (reference sequence). The CDR3 sequence is 15 residues long. CDR3 residues: CASSLRAGTNTEAFF. CDR3 nucleotide sequence: TGTGCCAGCAGCTTGCGGGCGGGAACGAACACTGAAGCTTTCTTT.

This clone occurred a few times. The rearrangement uses TRBV28 and TRBJ1-1; D unresolved. Germline CDR1 MDHEN, CDR2 SYDVKM. This CDR3 region has 14 residues. Trimming left V 2 bases short and J 1 base short, with 8 bases between. The CDR3, as DNA: TGTGCCAGCAGTTTAGGTAGAGGGAACACTGAAGCTTTCTTT. It specifies CASSLGRGNTEAFF.